Listed here are 27 T cell receptor beta chains from one sample, sequenced in a study of blood T cell repertoires in COVID-19. Here immunoSEQ multiplex PCR was the method, and the copy in TCRdb shows in-frame clones only, minus some. Of 150,000 to 170,000 clones in the sample, 85% are singletons; the top ten hold 7% to 10%. Sequenced material: peripheral blood. These receptors came from a woman aged 55-75 years with COVID-19, enrolled during active disease.

The rearrangement links TRBV19 to TRBJ1-2; 8 bases align to TRBD1. Unmatched junction bases numbered 8, after V lost 5 bases and J lost 3 bases. The germline V gene encodes CDR1 LNHDA and CDR2 SQIVND (reference sequence). The CDR3 covers 15 residues. The CDR3 spells CASSLSGTGDYGYTF. The CDR3 DNA is TGTGCCAGTAGTTTGTCCGGGACAGGCGACTATGGCTACACCTTC.

The gene calls are TRBV10-3 and TRBJ2-7, with D hard to call. The CDR3 loop spans 13 amino acids. Germline loops: CDR1 ENHRY, CDR2 SYGVKD. The V and J ends lost 6 bases and 2 bases respectively, with 11 bases between them. This chain's CDR3 is CAISHTLTYEQYF. In DNA, the CDR3 is TGTGCCATCAGCCACACGCTCACCTACGAGCAGTACTTC.

The gene calls are TRBV28 and TRBJ2-7; 8 nucleotides agree with TRBD2. Trimming at V came to 3 bases and at J to 1 base, leaving 5 bases not matched to a gene. The CDR3 is 15 residues long. The germline V gene has CDR1 MDHEN and CDR2 SYDVKM. CDR3 in amino acids: CASSFSGKGSYEQYF. CDR3 sequence (DNA): TGTGCCAGCAGTTTTAGCGGGAAAGGATCCTACGAGCAGTACTTC.

The chain joins TRBV10-3 to TRBJ2-7; the D is unclear. Germline CDR1 and CDR2: ENHRY and SYGVKD. The CDR3 contains 11 residues. The V end lost 11 bases, the J end lost 3 bases, and 11 bases lay between the germline ends. CDR3 DNA sequence: TGTGCCTCTCAAAGAGACTACGAGCAGTACTTC. Its protein is CASQRDYEQYF.

The genes are TRBV13 and TRBJ2-3; D perhaps matches TRBD2 (6 bases). V lost 5 bases and J 2 bases, leaving 14 bases between the germline ends. Germline V CDR1 and CDR2: PRHDT, FYEKMQ (reference sequence). CDR3 size: 15 residues. Here the CDR3 DNA reads TGTGCCAGCAGCCAAACGGGACTTGACACAGATACGCAGTATTTT. It is translated as CASSQTGLDTDTQYF.

The chain recombines TRBV9 with TRBJ2-7; TRBD2 is a possible D gene (5 bases). V gave up 0 bases and J gave up 4 bases, with 11 bases separating them. The CDR3 runs 14 residues. CDR1 is SGDLS and CDR2 is YYNGEE in the germline V gene. CDR3 residues: CASSVGGGFYEQYF. The CDR3 bases are TGTGCCAGCAGCGTAGGTGGAGGTTTTTACGAGCAGTACTTC.

V and J are TRBV6-5 and TRBJ1-3; D is possibly TRBD1 (6 bases). CDR3 length equals 15 residues. The V gene's germline CDR1 is MNHEY and CDR2 SVGAGI. V shed 0 bases and J shed 6 bases, with 12 bases lying between them. Here the CDR3 DNA reads TGTGCCAGCAGTTACTCCACAGGGCGGCAAAACACCATATATTTT. Protein sequence: CASSYSTGRQNTIYF.

The chain has TRBV19 and TRBJ1-1, with D maybe TRBD1 (6 bases). The CDR3 loop spans 13 amino acids. The V end was cut by 4 bases, the J end by 4 bases, with 10 bases between. The germline V gene has CDR1 LNHDA and CDR2 SQIVND (reference sequence). DNA of the CDR3: TGTGCCAGTAGTACTTTCAGGGGCACTGAAGCTTTCTTT. This gives the protein CASSTFRGTEAFF.

The genes are TRBV11-2 and TRBJ1-3, with D perhaps TRBD1 (5 bases). The CDR3 runs 15 residues. From germline, CDR1 is SGHAT and CDR2 FQNNGV. Trimming took off 0 bases at V and 8 bases at J, with 14 bases between the two ends. CDR3 sequence reads: CASSLDLQGRDTIYF. Here the CDR3 DNA reads TGTGCCAGCAGCTTAGATCTGCAGGGTAGGGACACCATATATTTT.

The chain recombines TRBV6-6 with TRBJ1-5; TRBD1 is a possible D gene (5 bases). V was cut by 6 bases and J by 0 bases, with 9 bases left in between. In germline, CDR1 is MNHNY, CDR2 SVGAGI (reference sequence). This CDR3 has 14 residues. As DNA, the CDR3 is TGTGCCAGCAGACCTGACAGTAGCAATCAGCCCCAGCATTTT. This sequence encodes CASRPDSSNQPQHF.

The chain joins TRBV7-6 to TRBJ1-1; 7 nucleotides agree with TRBD1. CDR1 SGHVS and CDR2 FNYEAQ come from the germline V gene. Losses at the gene ends were 3 bases for V and 4 bases for J; bases not matched to a gene: 5. This CDR3 region has 14 residues. CDR3 sequence reads: CASSFQGVGTEAFF. The CDR3 coding sequence is TGTGCCAGCAGCTTTCAGGGGGTAGGCACTGAAGCTTTCTTT.

This chain joins TRBV5-1 and TRBJ2-1, with 7 bases matching TRBD2. Germline trimming cut 1 base from V and 0 bases from J; bases unmatched to any gene: 1. This CDR3 is built from 15 residues. Per germline, CDR1 SGHRS and CDR2 YFSETQ. The CDR3 protein is CASSLTSASYNEQFF. The CDR3 DNA is TGCGCCAGCAGCTTGACTAGCGCCTCCTACAATGAGCAGTTCTTC.

The chain couples TRBV7-8 to TRBJ2-3, with a tentative D call TRBD2 (5 bases). V lost 6 bases, J lost 3 bases, and 10 bases lay in between. Looked up from germline, CDR1 is SGHVS and CDR2 is FQNEAQ. The CDR3 length is 13 residues. The CDR3 DNA sequence: TGTGCCAGCAGGGACTTCCGGACAGATACGCAGTATTTT. It translates to CASRDFRTDTQYF. Looking up the rest from reference TRBV7-8 and TRBJ2-3 gives the full variable domain: GAGVSQSPRYKVAKRGQDVALRCDPISGHVSLFWYQQALGQGPEFLTYFQNEAQLDKSGLPSDRFFAERPEGSVSTLKIQRTQQEDSAVYLCASRDFRTDTQYFGPGTRLTVL.

This chain uses TRBV3-1 (or the pseudogene TRBV3-2) with TRBJ1-6; 7 bases fit TRBD1. The CDR3 contains 19 residues. Germline V gives CDR1 LGHDT, CDR2 YNNKEL (reference sequence). V shed 1 base and J 0 bases; nucleotides not matched to a gene: 9. The CDR3 reads CASSQVNRGPSSYNSPLHF. CDR3 in DNA: TGTGCCAGCAGCCAAGTGAACAGGGGCCCGAGCTCCTATAATTCACCCCTCCACTTT.

This clone was counted a few times. J is TRBJ1-6 and V is TRBV7-8; 8 bases match TRBD1. With 5 bases clipped from V and 7 bases from J, the junction kept 10 bases outside the gene matches. Germline-derived CDR1 and CDR2 are SGHVS and FQNEAQ. The CDR3 contains 16 residues. CDR3 loop: CASSTNNRGGNSPLHF. DNA for the CDR3: TGTGCCAGCAGCACAAACAACAGGGGGGGGAATTCACCCCTCCACTTT.

The chain uses TRBV6-6 and TRBJ2-2, with 8 bases fitting TRBD2. The CDR3 is 16 amino acids. Germline CDR1 and CDR2: MNHNY and SVGAGI (reference sequence). J lost 0 bases, V lost 6 bases, and 6 bases had no gene match. CDR3 amino acids: CASRTSGSANTGELFF. In DNA form, the CDR3 reads TGTGCCAGCAGAACTAGCGGATCCGCGAACACCGGGGAGCTGTTTTTT.

The chain employs TRBV19 and TRBJ1-4; possible D gene TRBD1, 6 bases. Germline CDR1 and CDR2: LNHDA and SQIVND (reference sequence). The CDR3 contains 16 residues. The V end lost 2 bases, the J end lost 7 bases, and 17 bases lay between the germline ends. Here the CDR3 DNA reads TGTGCCAGTAGTATACCCCAACAGGGAAGGAGTGAAAAACTGTTTTTT. Translation gives CASSIPQQGRSEKLFF.

The rearrangement links TRBV7-3 to TRBJ2-2; 8 nucleotides line up with TRBD1. J lost 4 bases, V lost 5 bases, and 6 bases had no gene match. Germline values: CDR1 SGHTA, CDR2 FQGTGA. The CDR3 spans 15 residues. The CDR3 DNA follows: TGTGCCAGCAGCGCGACAGGGGTTGGCACCGGGGAGCTGTTTTTT. It yields the protein CASSATGVGTGELFF.

This clone was detected only once. The genes are TRBV19 and TRBJ2-1, with a tentative D call TRBD2 (6 bases). CDR1 is LNHDA and CDR2 is SQIVND in the germline V gene (reference sequence). This CDR3 region has 16 residues. Trimming stripped 2 bases from V and 0 bases from J, with 11 bases between. The CDR3 region has the DNA TGTGCCAGTAGTATACGGGACGGGGGCTCCTACAATGAGCAGTTCTTC. Translated: CASSIRDGGSYNEQFF.

Only one count was recorded for this clone. The chain has TRBV3-1 (or the pseudogene TRBV3-2) and TRBJ2-3; 10 nucleotides line up with TRBD2. V lost 5 bases to trimming and J lost 4 bases; unmatched junction nucleotides: 6. Looked up from germline, CDR1 is LGHDT and CDR2 is YNNKEL (reference sequence). The CDR3 contains 15 residues. CDR3 coding DNA: TGTGCCAGCAGCGGAGCGGGAGGGGGCCCAGATACGCAGTATTTT. As protein: CASSGAGGGPDTQYF.

The V gene is TRBV28, the J gene TRBJ1-4, with D perhaps TRBD1 (6 bases). V lost 5 bases to trimming and J lost 7 bases, with 17 bases between them. The length of the CDR3 is 15 residues. Germline V gene lookup returns CDR1 MDHEN and CDR2 SYDVKM. The CDR3 sequence: CASSPSAQGSEKLFF. Written as DNA, the CDR3 is TGTGCCAGCAGTCCCTCGGCCCAGGGGAGTGAAAAACTGTTTTTT.

The rearrangement links TRBV5-4 to TRBJ2-3, with 8 bases identical to TRBD1. The CDR3 is made up of 15 amino acids. Per the germline V gene, CDR1 is SGHNT and CDR2 is YYREEE (reference sequence). The J segment lost 2 bases and the V segment lost 4 bases, leaving 6 bases of the junction unmatched. CDR3 protein: CASSHRGSHTDTQYF. DNA of the CDR3: TGTGCCAGCAGCCACAGGGGGTCCCACACAGATACGCAGTATTTT. Based on the CDR3 plus reference TRBV5-4 and TRBJ2-3, the full variable domain is ETGVTQSPTHLIKTRGQQVTLRCSSQSGHNTVSWYQQALGQGPQFIFQYYREEENGRGNFPPRFSGLQFPNYSSELNVNALELDDSALYLCASSHRGSHTDTQYFGPGTRLTVL.

The chain couples TRBV12-3 or TRBV12-4 to TRBJ1-1, with D possibly TRBD1 on 6 matching bases. The CDR3 consists of 12 residues. Between the trimmed V and J ends, which lost 6 bases and 11 bases, there was a span of 16 bases. CDR3 region: CASSPGGRQAFF. In DNA, the CDR3 is TGTGCCAGCAGCCCTGGGGGCAGGCAGGCTTTCTTT.

The chain combines TRBV7-9 with TRBJ2-7, with D tentatively TRBD1 (5 bases). CDR3 length: 13 amino acids. Trimming left V 2 bases short and J 5 bases short, with 10 bases between. Looked up from germline, CDR1 is SEHNR and CDR2 is FQNEAQ (reference sequence). The CDR3: CASSLTTAHEQYF. The CDR3, as DNA: TGTGCCAGCAGCTTAACGACAGCCCACGAGCAGTACTTC.

The chain recombines TRBV5-1 with TRBJ2-5; 7 positions agree with TRBD2. Trimming cost V 0 bases and J 5 bases; bases outside gene matches: 10. Germline loops: CDR1 SGHRS, CDR2 YFSETQ. The CDR3 extends over 16 amino acids. The CDR3 DNA is TGCGCCAGCAGCTTGGATGTCGGCGGGGGAGGGGAGACCCAGTACTTC. Translating gives CASSLDVGGGGETQYF.

The chain links TRBV30 to TRBJ1-6; D gene unclear. In germline, CDR1 is GTSNPN, CDR2 SVGIG (reference sequence). The CDR3 length is 13 residues. V was trimmed by 4 bases and J by 7 bases, leaving 11 bases between them. This CDR3 reads CAWKQSTNSPLHF. The CDR3 DNA reads as TGTGCCTGGAAACAGTCTACGAATTCACCCCTCCACTTT.

This clone was picked up a small number of times. The gene calls are TRBV27 and TRBJ1-1; no clear D. The V end lost 8 bases, the J end lost 4 bases, and 8 bases lay between the germline ends. The germline V gene encodes CDR1 MNHEY and CDR2 SMNVEV (reference sequence). There are 11 residues in the CDR3. This CDR3 is CASSLGTEAFF. In DNA form, the CDR3 reads TGTGCCAGCTCTCTCGGCACTGAAGCTTTCTTT.